Shown below are 3 T cell receptor beta chains from a single sample sequenced in a study of T cells after yellow fever vaccination (dated by TCRdb to about 2019). In light of the paper, this sample's treatment or condition label describes: live attenuated yellow fever vaccine strain. Receptor libraries were prepared by 5' RACE. Sequencing was carried out with an Illumina NovaSeq 6000. Clones were called with MiXCR by TCRdb after fastp trimmed the public reads at Q25, and only in-frame beta chains were retained. Rows with a matching CDR3 protein are joined into one entry that keeps the most common DNA and genes. The sample profile shows just over 250,000 distinct CDR3 sequences; 5.2% of them were found once. The ten largest clones take up roughly 3% of the sample. Here the sequenced sample was CD4+ T cells sorted from PBMCs, taken on the day of the yellow fever booster vaccination. The receptors were gathered from a man aged 18 to 35 who received the YFV17D yellow fever vaccine.

This clonotype was seen repeatedly, ten times or more. J is TRBJ2-7 and V is TRBV28; 7 bases are a match to TRBD1. Unmatched junction bases numbered 14, after V lost 5 bases and J lost 4 bases. The V gene's germline CDR1 is MDHEN and CDR2 SYDVKM. The CDR3 has 16 residues. The CDR3 loop is CASSPAPGTEVYEQYV. The DNA of the CDR3 is TGTGCCAGCAGTCCGGCCCCTGGGACAGAAGTGTACGAGCAGTACGTC.

The chain employs TRBV12-3 or TRBV12-4 and TRBJ2-2; perhaps TRBD2 as D (5 bases). V shed 6 bases and J shed 9 bases, with 20 bases lying between them. The CDR3 runs to 15 residues. CDR3 DNA: TGTGCCAGCAGCCTGCGGGCCCGTCACCGACGGGAGCTGTTTTTT. This codes for CASSLRARHRRELFF.

The chain employs TRBV20-1 and TRBJ2-3; 8 nucleotides line up with TRBD1. Trimming cost V 5 bases and J 5 bases; bases outside gene matches: 9. Germline V lookup: CDR1 DFQATT, CDR2 SNEGSKA (reference sequence). CDR3 length: 14 residues. CDR3 loop: CSAPHQGAGDTQYF. CDR3 nucleotides: TGCAGTGCTCCACATCAGGGGGCAGGAGATACGCAGTATTTT.